This TCR beta chain emerged from a study of blood T cell repertoires in COVID-19. Study background: COVID-19 samples collected from the United States, Italy and Spain covered acute and convalescent phases. Sources were T cells, B-cell-depleted T cells, or PBMCs; the material itself was cDNA or gDNA.

Source study methods: Amplification with reference gene primers provided the estimates of nucleated cell counts. The repertoire was sequenced with immunoSEQ multiplex PCR; TCRdb's copy has only in-frame clones and lacks some. The V and J calls and clone size were taken over from that table, and D and trimming were inferred from the DNA. The sample has 46,000 or so clones; roughly 85% are singletons. Trimming removed 1 base from V and 0 bases from J, with 7 bases in between. The CDR3 loop spans 14 amino acids. Germline V gene lookup returns CDR1 LGHDT and CDR2 YNNKEL (reference sequence). Followed over time, Seattle patients had been enrolled while infection was active.

V gene TRBV3-1 (or the pseudogene TRBV3-2) combines with J gene TRBJ2-7, with D uncertain. The sequence came from a woman of 80 years or more with COVID-19, enrolled during active disease. Specimen: peripheral blood. This CDR3 is CASSQGQFSYEQYF. The CDR3 DNA reads as TGTGCCAGCAGCCAAGGACAATTCTCCTACGAGCAGTACTTC.